This T cell receptor (beta chain) was identified in a study of blood T cell repertoires in COVID-19. At the level of the study: The samples span acute and convalescent COVID-19 from the United States, Italy and Spain. T cells, B-cell-depleted T cells, or PBMCs provided the cDNA or gDNA that served as material.

Per the authors' pipeline: From reference gene primer amplification, estimates of nucleated cell counts were derived. Libraries were prepared by immunoSEQ multiplex PCR; TCRdb keeps only in-frame clonotypes and omits some of them. V, J and clone size are taken as reported in that table, and D and trimming were inferred from the DNA itself. The sample carries under 250,000 clones, around 86% recorded once. Germline V CDR1 and CDR2: LGHNT, FRNRAP. This CDR3 region has 13 residues. V was clipped by 5 bases and J by 7 bases, with 14 bases between them. The genes are TRBV12-5 and TRBJ1-2, with D maybe TRBD1 (6 bases). Material: peripheral blood. The TCR originated in a woman in her sixties who had recovered from COVID-19. CDR3 sequence: CASGETSTGGYTF. DNA for the CDR3: TGTGCTAGTGGTGAAACTTCGACAGGTGGCTACACCTTC.